This is a list of T cell receptor beta chains from one sample in a study of cytomegalovirus exposure and HLA in healthy donors. The protocol was immunoSEQ multiplex PCR, while the TCRdb copy is restricted to in-frame clones and leaves out a portion. The sample includes 75,000 to 90,000 clones, about 78% seen only once; the top ten take 2.5% to 4%. The sequenced material came from PBMCs. Receptors originate from a man aged 45-60 years in good health and CMV-seronegative. The CDR3 runs from the conserved cysteine through the conserved F or W. The D gene is left open where the match is weak.

v_gene,d_gene,CDR3aa
TRBV30,NA,CAWSSLRGGWSNTEAFF
TRBV27,TRBD1,CASSTGQGRANQPQHF
TRBV5-1,TRBD2,CASIRTLAGAGETQYF
TRBV27,TRBD1,CASTSGTGAEKLFF
TRBV19,NA,CASSSTSGSNQPQHF
TRBV5-4,NA,CASSLGSYNEQFF
TRBV9,TRBD1,CASSVGGTGANTEAFF
TRBV6-1,NA,CASSLDRQDGYTF
TRBV5-4,NA,CASSLDSLSPLHF
TRBV5-4,TRBD1,CASSPPGQGSDTQYF
TRBV27,TRBD2,CASGMDLGGTSLADTQYF
TRBV4-3,TRBD1,CASSHDAGRQGGSPLHF
TRBV7-8,NA,CASSLVPRGRTGELFF
TRBV7-2,NA,CASSQATTQPGELFF
TRBV4-1,NA,CASSQDSGNYGYTF
TRBV27,TRBD2,CASSPDRLAGKWDTQYF
TRBV4-1,NA,CASSQVAGRTGAYEQYF
TRBV29-1,NA,CSVGTQPLDTEAFF
TRBV5-1,NA,CASSLGGRGQSFSGNTIYF
TRBV18,NA,CASSLREDTQYF
TRBV27,TRBD1,CASSSPGTASYEQYF
TRBV5-6,NA,CASSFGRGQETQYF
TRBV2,NA,CASSEGVGRGSPLHF
TRBV6-1,NA,CASTLIDIDYGYTF
TRBV6-5,TRBD1,CASSPTGDQPQHF
TRBV28,NA,CASRTGVQETQYF
TRBV7-2,TRBD1,CASSLVGGQGASRDTQYF
TRBV6-5,NA,CASSAGTLNQPQHF
TRBV7-9,NA,CASMAGLIDTQYF
TRBV27,TRBD1,CASSSRQGRDAEKLFF
TRBV4-3,TRBD1,CASSQETGGYNEQFF
TRBV29-1,TRBD2,CSVVLAGAADTQYF
TRBV5-1,TRBD2,CASSLLAGGGPDTQYF
TRBV7-3,TRBD1,CASSLTDRGRYNEQFF
TRBV30,NA,CAWSGGLQETQYF
TRBV7-9,NA,CASSLVRERNTIYF
TRBV9,NA,CASSEGTRDTEQFF
TRBV5-4,NA,CASSFGGGGSGYTF
TRBV6-6,NA,CASSRTLLRVNEQFF
TRBV5-5,NA,CASSSSVGFGKNIQYF
TRBV5-4,NA,CASSLGGAGANVLTF
TRBV11-1,TRBD1,CASSSSTGTGYNEQFF
TRBV6-5,NA,CASRGSGDTQYF
TRBV25-1,TRBD1,CASSVSWGQGGTGELFF
TRBV10-3,NA,CAISEGGREAFF
TRBV6-1,TRBD1,CASQRTGGYEQYF
TRBV7-9,TRBD1,CASSAGGPLGANVLTF
TRBV5-4,NA,CASSLGFLRSPNYGYTF
TRBV13,TRBD1,CASSERGTGYRNTIYF
TRBV9,TRBD2,CASSSGEFTDTQYF
TRBV11-3,TRBD2,CASSPRTSGNQETQYF
TRBV29-1,NA,CSVEVNRAAEAFF
TRBV10-2,NA,CASSLMNTEAFF
TRBV2,TRBD1,CASGRTGLSNEKLFF
TRBV7-9,TRBD1,CASNPGTGGLYF
TRBV19,NA,CASLSQPQHF
TRBV5-6,TRBD1,CASSFATGEGTEAFF
TRBV2,NA,CASATDMNTEAFF
TRBV30,TRBD1,CAWRRDRAPLGVGEKLFF
TRBV7-2,NA,CASSLRRGQETQYF